These 3 T cell receptor beta chains were all obtained from the same sample, sequenced in a study of blood T cell repertoires in COVID-19. Some clones are missing from TCRdb's copy, which holds only in-frame ones; the method was immunoSEQ multiplex PCR. The sample holds around 200,000 clones, around 91% seen once. Source material: peripheral blood. The receptors originated from a man between 50 and 59 years old with acute or convalescent COVID-19.

The sample holds one count of this clone. The chain employs TRBV7-6 and TRBJ2-5; 15 bases align to TRBD2. V lost 3 bases, J lost 5 bases, and 7 bases stayed unmatched. CDR1 is SGHVS, CDR2 FNYEAQ, per germline. This CDR3 has 17 residues. CDR3 region: CASSLRTSGGAEETQYF. The CDR3 DNA reads as TGTGCCAGCAGCTTGAGGACTAGCGGGGGGGCCGAGGAGACCCAGTACTTC.

The chain uses TRBV5-1 and TRBJ2-3, with D perhaps TRBD2 (5 bases). Germline V gene sequence: CDR1 SGHRS, CDR2 YFSETQ. V lost 3 bases and J 3 bases, leaving 14 bases between the germline ends. CDR3 size: 15 residues. The CDR3 nucleotides are TGCGCCAGCAGCTCCCTCGGGGTATCGACAGATACGCAGTATTTT. As protein: CASSSLGVSTDTQYF. The full variable domain, rest sourced from reference TRBV5-1 and TRBJ2-3, is KAGVTQTPRYLIKTRGQQVTLSCSPISGHRSVSWYQQTPGQGLQFLFEYFSETQRNKGNFPGRFSGRQFSNSRSEMNVSTLELGDSALYLCASSSLGVSTDTQYFGPGTRLTVL.

The chain joins TRBV5-1 to TRBJ2-1, with 10 bases matching TRBD1. The V and J ends lost 0 bases and 6 bases, in that order; junction bases with no gene match: 6. The CDR3 consists of 16 residues. Looked up from germline, CDR1 is SGHRS and CDR2 is YFSETQ. CDR3 residues: CASSLVGTGAFNEQFF. The CDR3 DNA sequence: TGCGCCAGCAGCTTGGTAGGGACAGGGGCGTTCAATGAGCAGTTCTTC.